This TCR beta chain originates from a study of cytomegalovirus exposure and HLA in healthy donors. This clone has just a few counts. Its target is not known. The CDR3 contains 14 residues. Germline CDR1 is SGHAT and CDR2 is FQNNGV. The V segment lost 4 bases and the J segment 10 bases; nucleotides outside the gene matches: 12. The study, taken as a whole, reports: Through in vitro validation, three CMV-associated chains were shown to be specific for CMV antigens. Usually a TCR sequence was rare, but some public TCRs were found in many donors. Previously analyzed data showed that most TCR beta V segments were productive at a frequency of about 87% or about 30%.

This PCR relied on a set of 60 Vbeta primers and 13 Jbeta primers. The table came from immunoSEQ multiplex PCR; TCRdb's copy has only in-frame clones and leaves some out. In the table there are over 90,000 clones, less than 85% of which are singletons. The V call is TRBV11-2, the J call TRBJ1-1; TRBD1 matches at 7 bases. The source is a man aged 40-49 years in good health and CMV-seronegative. The sequenced sample was PBMCs. In DNA, the CDR3 is TGTGCCAGCAGCTCTGTGACGGGACAGATGAGAGCTTTCTTT. Protein product: CASSSVTGQMRAFF.